This TCR beta chain is from a study of a mutant IDH1 vaccine in newly diagnosed glioma. The time point is: week 35, safety follow-up. The study gave 300 ug of mutant IDH1 20-mer peptide per vaccine dose, with topical imiquimod. CDR1 and CDR2 from the germline V gene are SEHNR and FQNEAQ (reference sequence). V was trimmed by 10 bases and J by 4 bases, leaving 16 bases between them. The CDR3 length is 14 residues. Generated by immunoSEQ multiplex PCR, the TCRdb table keeps only in-frame clones and is missing some. Among about 69,000 clones listed, around 90% were seen once. The table lists this clone with a few counts. The antigen is not known.

The sequence came from a man aged 30-40 years with glioma. The genes are TRBV7-9 and TRBJ2-2; D is possibly TRBD2 (6 bases). The sample in question was PBMCs, obtained from a glioma patient whose treatment included an IDH1 peptide vaccine. CDR3 sequence: CAIKREDGTGELFF. The CDR3, as DNA: TGTGCCATCAAGAGGGAGGACGGCACCGGGGAGCTGTTTTTT.